The rows below give T cell receptor beta chains drawn from one sample of a study of blood T cells in healthy people across ages. TCRdb fed the 5' RACE reads into MiXCR, producing one record per CDR3 protein. The data show more than 800,000 distinct CDR3 sequences, around 28% seen once. Sequences were obtained from blood. These receptors all stem from a woman of 80 years or more in good health. CDR3s include the opening cysteine and the closing phenylalanine or tryptophan. The D gene is left open where the match is weak. Clone size is not always given. Where it is, it says once, few, many or a class for expanded clones.

clone size,V gene,J gene,D gene,CDR3 protein,CDR3 DNA
NA,TRBV18,TRBJ1-4,NA,CASSTRGSDRQEKLFF,TGTGCCAGCTCGACACGGGGGAGCGACCGTCAAGAAAAACTGTTTTTT
many,TRBV9,TRBJ2-1,TRBD1,CASSVAGGIPNEQFF,TGTGCCAGCAGCGTAGCAGGGGGCATCCCAAATGAGCAGTTCTTC
NA,TRBV7-2,TRBJ2-4,NA,CASNKGGFSIQYF,TGTGCCAGCAACAAGGGGGGGTTTAGCATTCAGTACTTC
once,TRBV7-2,TRBJ1-1,TRBD1,CASSFPRTGGNTEAFF,TGTGCCAGCAGCTTCCCCCGGACAGGGGGGAACACTGAAGCTTTCTTT
NA,TRBV10-3,TRBJ2-7,NA,CAVRVDREQYF,TGTGCCGTCAGGGTAGATCGAGAGCAGTACTTC
many,TRBV6-2/TRBV6-3,TRBJ2-7,NA,CASSYPNEQYF,TGTGCCAGCAGTTACCCCAACGAGCAGTACTTC
NA,TRBV4-2,TRBJ1-1,NA,CASSQVLDSVYTEAFF,TGTGCCAGCAGCCAAGTGTTGGACAGCGTGTACACTGAAGCTTTCTTT
many,TRBV7-9,TRBJ2-3,NA,CASNGDTQYF,TGTGCCAGCAATGGAGATACGCAGTATTTT
NA,TRBV7-9,TRBJ2-1,TRBD1,CASSTTKGASSYNEQFF,TGTGCCAGCAGCACGACGAAGGGGGCGAGCTCCTACAATGAGCAGTTCTTC
NA,TRBV6-1,TRBJ1-6,NA,CASILDSPSSYNSPLHF,TGTGCCAGCATATTGGACAGCCCAAGCTCCTATAATTCACCCCTCCACTTT
many,TRBV5-1,TRBJ2-5,NA,CASSLQGTQYF,TGCGCCAGCAGCTTACAAGGGACCCAGTACTTC
many,TRBV7-8,TRBJ2-1,TRBD2,CASSRRGGASYNEQFF,TGTGCCAGCAGCCGACGCGGGGGGGCCTCCTACAATGAGCAGTTCTTC
NA,TRBV6-2/TRBV6-3,TRBJ2-1,NA,CASSYHATVRSNEQFF,TGTGCCAGCAGTTACCATGCCACAGTGAGGAGCAATGAGCAGTTCTTC
few,TRBV7-9,TRBJ2-5,TRBD2,CASSLGALSGGYQETQYF,TGTGCCAGCAGCTTAGGAGCCCTGAGCGGGGGGTACCAAGAGACCCAGTACTTC
NA,TRBV3-1,TRBJ2-1,TRBD1,CACSHGTGFGAYNEQFF,TGTGCCTGCAGCCACGGGACAGGGTTTGGGGCCTACAATGAGCAGTTCTTC
many,TRBV12-3/TRBV12-4,TRBJ1-1,NA,CASTREGGRVDTEAFF,TGTGCCAGCACCCGAGAAGGGGGTAGAGTGGACACTGAAGCTTTCTTT
few,TRBV2,TRBJ1-5,NA,CASSEGQVGAQHF,TGTGCCAGCAGTGAAGGGCAGGTGGGGGCCCAGCATTTT
NA,TRBV7-8,TRBJ2-2,NA,CASSLGRVLNTGELFF,TGTGCCAGCAGCTTAGGCCGGGTCCTGAACACCGGGGAGCTGTTTTTT
many,TRBV10-3,TRBJ2-5,TRBD1,CATSLGTDQETQYF,TGTGCTACCTCATTGGGGACAGATCAAGAGACCCAGTACTTC
NA,TRBV5-1,TRBJ2-1,NA,CATSTLANNEQFF,TGCGCCACCTCTACACTTGCGAACAATGAGCAGTTCTTC
many,TRBV29-1,TRBJ1-5,TRBD1,CSVQQGLNQPQHF,TGCAGCGTTCAACAGGGGCTGAATCAGCCCCAGCATTTT
many,TRBV11-2,TRBJ2-3,NA,CASSYQQGVDTQYF,TGTGCCAGCAGCTACCAACAGGGAGTAGATACGCAGTATTTT
many,TRBV15,TRBJ2-1,TRBD2,CATSRGSGGAKVNEQFF,TGTGCCACCAGCAGAGGTAGCGGGGGGGCCAAAGTAAATGAGCAGTTCTTC
many,TRBV28,TRBJ2-7,NA,CASFDTDYEQYF,TGTGCCAGCTTCGACACTGACTACGAGCAGTACTTC
many,TRBV29-1,TRBJ1-2,NA,CSGTTDNYGYTF,TGCAGCGGGACCACAGATAACTATGGCTACACCTTC
many,TRBV7-2,TRBJ1-2,TRBD1,CASSPDRGPYGYTF,TGTGCCAGCAGCCCTGACAGGGGCCCTTATGGCTACACCTTC
NA,TRBV28,TRBJ1-5,NA,CASQDWVSNQPRHF,TGTGCCAGCCAAGACTGGGTTAGCAATCAGCCCCGGCATTTT
NA,TRBV27,TRBJ1-4,NA,CASSFGEKLCF,TGTGCCAGCAGTTTCGGTGAAAAACTGTGTTTT
NA,TRBV24-1,TRBJ2-3,TRBD2,CATSEPRGGTDTQYF,TGTGCCACCAGTGAGCCCCGGGGGGGCACAGATACGCAGTATTTT
few,TRBV3-1,TRBJ2-7,NA,CASSQASYNEQYF,TGTGCCAGCAGCCAGGCGAGTTACAATGAGCAGTACTTC
NA,TRBV7-2,TRBJ1-2,NA,CASSSDHDYTF,TGTGCCAGCAGCTCCGATCATGACTACACCTTC
many,TRBV12-3/TRBV12-4,TRBJ2-1,NA,CASGTRYNEQFF,TGTGCCAGCGGGACTCGTTACAATGAGCAGTTCTTC
few,TRBV5-1,TRBJ2-7,NA,CASRPAQGHEQYF,TGCGCCAGCAGACCAGCTCAAGGGCACGAGCAGTACTTC
once,TRBV4-1,TRBJ2-7,TRBD1,CASSQVGQGGREQYF,TGCGCCAGCAGCCAAGTAGGACAGGGAGGTAGGGAGCAGTACTTC
NA,TRBV4-3,TRBJ1-2,TRBD1,CASSQRGGSGYTF,TGCGCCAGCAGCCAAAGAGGGGGCAGTGGCTACACCTTC
many,TRBV3-1,TRBJ2-1,NA,CASSQGLLPTYNEQFF,TGTGCCAGCAGCCAGGGACTTCTACCTACCTACAATGAGCAGTTCTTC
many,TRBV7-2,TRBJ1-2,NA,CASSLVLGGASGYTF,TGTGCCAGCAGCTTAGTGTTGGGGGGCGCATCTGGCTACACCTTC
few,TRBV6-6,TRBJ2-2,TRBD1,CASSGTGGAGELFF,TGTGCCAGCAGTGGGACAGGGGGCGCCGGGGAGCTGTTTTTT
few,TRBV18,TRBJ2-2,NA,CATTSAGTPNTGELFF,TGTGCCACCACATCCGCCGGGACGCCGAACACCGGGGAGCTGTTTTTT
NA,TRBV12-3/TRBV12-4,TRBJ1-2,NA,CAGSLGGTGVYGYTF,TGTGCCGGCAGTTTAGGGGGAACGGGAGTCTATGGCTACACCTTC
NA,TRBV30,TRBJ2-4,TRBD2,CAWREAGGPDIQYF,TGTGCCTGGAGGGAAGCGGGGGGGCCGGACATTCAGTACTTC
many,TRBV4-2,TRBJ2-5,NA,CASSQDTARETQYF,TGTGCCAGCAGCCAAGATACAGCGAGGGAGACCCAGTACTTC
few,TRBV27,TRBJ1-1,NA,CASRNGQNTEAFF,TGTGCCAGCAGGAATGGACAAAACACCGAAGCTTTCTTT